The entry below gives a single TCR beta chain sequence along with its context. These data come from a study of cytomegalovirus exposure and HLA in healthy donors. The primer mix had 60 Vbeta and 13 Jbeta primers. The data were produced by immunoSEQ multiplex PCR, yet TCRdb's version contains in-frame clones alone and is incomplete. Of about 110,000 clones listed, around 77% are singletons. The CDR3 consists of 15 residues. The germline gives CDR1 MDHEN, CDR2 SYDVKM. Trimming left V 1 base short and J 2 bases short, with 8 bases between. The TCR sequence derives from a male donor in good health and CMV-seronegative. Sample: PBMCs. The chain employs TRBV28 and TRBJ1-4, with D uncertain. This chain's CDR3 is CASSLLRATNEKLFF. In DNA form, the CDR3 reads TGTGCCAGCAGTTTATTGAGGGCCACTAATGAAAAACTGTTTTTT.